This T cell receptor beta chain was recorded in a study of cytomegalovirus exposure and HLA in healthy donors. PCR employed 60 Vbeta and 13 Jbeta primers. TCRdb keeps only in-frame clones here, not all; method: immunoSEQ multiplex PCR. The repertoire holds about 170,000 clones, with around 73% as singletons. The V segment lost 0 bases and the J segment 0 bases; nucleotides outside the gene matches: 17. The length of the CDR3 is 22 residues. This chain links TRBV23-1 with TRBJ1-5; 10 bases match TRBD1. TRBV23-1 is sorted into the ORF group, with uncertain function. The sequenced sample consisted of PBMCs. The source of this sequence is a woman younger than 30 in good health and CMV-seropositive. The CDR3 region has the DNA TGCGCCAGCAGTCAATCGTTTAGGACAGGGGGGATGAGTGGGGATAGCAATCAGCCCCAGCATTTT. Translation gives CASSQSFRTGGMSGDSNQPQHF.